Below are 4 T cell receptor beta chains sequenced from a single sample in a study of STAT3 mutations in large granular lymphocyte leukemia. The antigens for these receptors are not known. Study-wide results and limits: At least one immunodominant TCR beta clonotype appeared in every T-cell large granular lymphocyte leukemia patient.

TCRdb's copy holds only in-frame clones and misses some; the assay was immunoSEQ multiplex PCR. The sample gives 30,000 to 35,000 clones, about 83% of which show up once; 30% is in the top ten. The specimen sequenced was peripheral blood mononuclear cells. All receptors come from a woman aged 45-65 years with T-cell large granular lymphocyte leukemia. Some clones in this sample may be carry-over from other donors' samples.

The V and J genes are TRBV29-1 and TRBJ1-1, with 8 bases that match TRBD1. Germline values: CDR1 SQVTM, CDR2 ANQGSEA. The CDR3 loop spans 13 amino acids. Losses at the gene ends were 2 bases for V and 5 bases for J; bases not matched to a gene: 4. The CDR3 loop reads CSVEQTGGTEAFF. Here the CDR3 DNA reads TGCAGCGTTGAACAAACAGGGGGAACTGAAGCTTTCTTT.

The rearrangement joins TRBV5-1 to TRBJ2-7, with D perhaps matching TRBD2 (6 bases). Looked up from germline, CDR1 is SGHRS and CDR2 is YFSETQ. CDR3 length equals 14 residues. Trimming removed 0 bases at V and 4 bases at J, with 11 bases between. The CDR3 sequence: CASSLVSGDYEQYF. For the CDR3, the DNA is TGCGCCAGCAGCTTGGTGTCGGGAGATTACGAGCAGTACTTC.

This chain links TRBV5-1 with TRBJ1-2; D is undetermined. CDR1 SGHRS and CDR2 YFSETQ come from the germline V gene. This CDR3 has 14 residues. Deletions cut 1 base from V and 1 base from J, with 8 bases between. The CDR3 DNA reads TGCGCCAGCAGCTTGCAGGCGGATAACTATGGCTACACCTTC. Translated, it gives CASSLQADNYGYTF. The full variable domain, in which reference TRBV5-1 and TRBJ1-2 provide the parts outside the CDR3, is KAGVTQTPRYLIKTRGQQVTLSCSPISGHRSVSWYQQTPGQGLQFLFEYFSETQRNKGNFPGRFSGRQFSNSRSEMNVSTLELGDSALYLCASSLQADNYGYTFGSGTRLTVV.

The table lists this clone with a few counts. The chain recombines TRBV27 with TRBJ1-4; 10 nucleotides match TRBD1. This CDR3 comprises 18 residues. The V gene's germline CDR1 is MNHEY and CDR2 SMNVEV (reference sequence). The trim removed 6 bases at V and 8 bases at J, leaving 18 bases unmatched. CDR3 loop: CASSRGFGTGARGEKLFF. CDR3 nucleotide sequence: TGTGCCAGCAGCCGTGGGTTCGGGACAGGGGCCCGAGGGGAAAAACTGTTTTTT.